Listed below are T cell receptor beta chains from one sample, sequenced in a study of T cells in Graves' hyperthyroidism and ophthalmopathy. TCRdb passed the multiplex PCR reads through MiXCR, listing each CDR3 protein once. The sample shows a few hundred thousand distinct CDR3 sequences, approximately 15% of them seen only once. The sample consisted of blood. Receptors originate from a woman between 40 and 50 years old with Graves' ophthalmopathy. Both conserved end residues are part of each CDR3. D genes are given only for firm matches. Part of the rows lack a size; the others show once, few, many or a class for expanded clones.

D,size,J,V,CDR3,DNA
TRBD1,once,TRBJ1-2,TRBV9,CASSPLLGSQGERYGYTF,TGTGCCAGCAGCCCTCTCTTGGGATCTCAGGGGGAGCGCTATGGCTACACCTTC
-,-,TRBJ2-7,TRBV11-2,CASSPLLGGMGYEQYF,TGTGCCAGCAGCCCCCTACTAGGGGGAATGGGGTACGAGCAGTACTTC
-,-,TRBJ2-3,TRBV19,CASREEIGRADTQYF,TGTGCCAGTAGGGAGGAAATTGGCAGGGCGGATACGCAGTATTTT
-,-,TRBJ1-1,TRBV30,CAWRPAVRSEAFF,TGTGCCTGGAGGCCCGCGGTGAGGTCTGAAGCTTTCTTT
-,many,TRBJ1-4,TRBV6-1,CASSELFDRATNEKLFF,TGTGCCAGCAGTGAATTATTCGACAGAGCAACTAATGAAAAACTGTTTTTT
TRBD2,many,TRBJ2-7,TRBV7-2,CASSLMTSGPVVEQYF,TGTGCCAGCAGCTTAATGACTAGCGGCCCAGTGGTCGAGCAGTACTTC
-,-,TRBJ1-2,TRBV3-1,CASSQGQLFNYGYTF,TGTGCCAGCAGCCAAGGACAGCTCTTTAACTATGGCTACACCTTC
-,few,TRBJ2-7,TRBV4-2,CASSSQRGYEQYF,TGTGCCAGCAGCTCTCAACGGGGCTACGAGCAGTACTTC
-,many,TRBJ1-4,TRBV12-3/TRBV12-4,CASSLSSSDSEKLFF,TGTGCCAGCAGTTTAAGCAGTTCCGATTCTGAAAAACTGTTTTTT
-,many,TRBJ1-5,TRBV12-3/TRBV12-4,CASRQGNQPQHF,TGTGCCAGCAGGCAGGGGAATCAGCCCCAGCATTTT
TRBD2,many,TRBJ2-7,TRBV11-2,CASTYAGVVYEQYF,TGTGCCAGCACCTACGCGGGAGTAGTCTACGAGCAGTACTTC
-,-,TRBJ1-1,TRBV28,CASSLYGVSGGSENTEAFF,TGTGCCAGCAGTTTATATGGGGTTAGTGGGGGCAGTGAAAACACTGAAGCTTTCTTT
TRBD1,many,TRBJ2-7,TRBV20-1,CSATTQGDEQYF,TGCAGTGCCACCACCCAGGGGGACGAGCAGTACTTC
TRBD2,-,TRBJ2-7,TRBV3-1,CASSPLSGRLRGYEQYF,TGTGCCAGCAGCCCCCTTAGCGGGAGGCTCAGGGGCTACGAGCAGTACTTC
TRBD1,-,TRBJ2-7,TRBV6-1,CASSIGGTGGTYEQYF,TGTGCCAGCTCTATCGGAGGGACAGGGGGGACCTACGAGCAGTACTTC
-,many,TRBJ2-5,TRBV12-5,CASGLVVGEGRGRLETQYF,TGTGCTAGTGGTTTGGTGGTCGGGGAGGGCAGGGGGCGTTTGGAGACCCAGTACTTC
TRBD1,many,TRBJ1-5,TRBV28,CASSYATQGENQPQHF,TGTGCCAGCAGTTATGCCACACAGGGGGAGAATCAGCCCCAGCATTTT
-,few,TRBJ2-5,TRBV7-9,CASSLVQSQETQYF,TGTGCCAGCAGCTTAGTACAGAGCCAAGAGACCCAGTACTTC
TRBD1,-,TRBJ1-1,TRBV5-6,CASSLGNRGLGTEAFF,TGTGCCAGCAGCTTGGGCAACAGGGGGCTTGGTACTGAAGCTTTCTTT
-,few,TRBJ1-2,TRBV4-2,CASRPRWEGYHGYTF,TGTGCCAGCAGGCCAAGATGGGAGGGGTATCATGGCTACACCTTC
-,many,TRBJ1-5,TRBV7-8,CASSFKGSLWNQPQHF,TGTGCCAGCAGCTTTAAGGGAAGCCTGTGGAATCAGCCCCAGCATTTT
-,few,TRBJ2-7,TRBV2,CASSDERRAGSYEQYF,TGTGCCAGCAGTGATGAGCGGCGGGCGGGGTCCTACGAGCAGTACTTC
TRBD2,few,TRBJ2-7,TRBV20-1,CSARDWASGGGREQYF,TGCAGTGCTAGAGATTGGGCTAGCGGGGGGGGCCGGGAGCAGTACTTC
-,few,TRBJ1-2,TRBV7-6,CASSPPGGGYGYTF,TGTGCCAGCAGCCCCCCCGGGGGGGGCTATGGCTACACCTTC
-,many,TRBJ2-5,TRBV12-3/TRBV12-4,CASRAAAVQETQYF,TGTGCCAGCAGGGCCGCGGCGGTCCAAGAGACCCAGTACTTC
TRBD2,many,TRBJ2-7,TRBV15,CATSRDYGTSVDEQYF,TGTGCCACCAGCAGAGATTATGGGACTAGCGTAGACGAGCAGTACTTC
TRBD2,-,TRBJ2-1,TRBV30,CAGISGSLYNEQFF,TGTGCCGGAATTAGCGGGAGTCTCTACAATGAGCAGTTCTTC
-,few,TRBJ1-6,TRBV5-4,CASSLALFTGDNSPLHF,TGTGCCAGCAGCTTAGCGCTATTCACAGGAGATAATTCACCCCTCCACTTT
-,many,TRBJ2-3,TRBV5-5,CASSLGLRGSTDTQYF,TGTGCCAGCAGCCTCGGGCTTAGAGGCAGCACAGATACGCAGTATTTT
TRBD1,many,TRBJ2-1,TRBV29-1,CSVGTQGAHEQFF,TGCAGCGTTGGTACACAGGGGGCTCATGAGCAGTTCTTC
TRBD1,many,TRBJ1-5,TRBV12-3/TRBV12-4,CASSLALLQGDNQPQHF,TGTGCCAGCAGTTTAGCGCTGTTACAGGGGGACAATCAGCCCCAGCATTTT
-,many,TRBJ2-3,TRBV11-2,CASSRESTDTQYF,TGTGCCAGCAGCCGAGAGAGCACAGATACGCAGTATTTT
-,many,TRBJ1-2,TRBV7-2,CASSLDTYGYTF,TGTGCCAGCAGCTTGGACACGTATGGCTACACCTTC
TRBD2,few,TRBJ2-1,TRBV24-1,CATGLAGGGQFF,TGTGCCACTGGACTAGCGGGAGGCGGGCAGTTCTTC
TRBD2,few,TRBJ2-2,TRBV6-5,CASSYSGLGKPRTGELFF,TGTGCCAGCAGTTACTCGGGACTAGGGAAACCTCGAACCGGGGAGCTGTTTTTT
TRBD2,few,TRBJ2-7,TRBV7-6,CASSLGRGGSFYEQYF,TGTGCCAGCAGCTTAGGACGGGGGGGTTCCTTCTACGAGCAGTACTTC
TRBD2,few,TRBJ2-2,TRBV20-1,CSALKREYRTGELFF,TGCAGTGCTCTCAAGCGGGAGTATCGTACCGGGGAGCTGTTTTTT